The sequence of this T cell receptor beta chain was determined in a study of human T cells and chemical hapten exposure. Study as a whole: Small pooled library volume differences mainly caused per-sample TCR yield variation.

Trimming removed 4 bases from V and 5 bases from J; junction bases left unmatched: 4. Germline lookup yields CDR1 SQVTM and CDR2 ANQGSEA. The CDR3 runs 12 residues. TCRdb reanalysed the RACE reads using MiXCR and keeps one entry per CDR3 protein. This repertoire shows tens of thousands of distinct CDR3 sequences, approximately 14% found once; its top ten account for 3.5% to 6%. Regarding time point: pre-sensitization, week 0. Stated treatment: therapeutic diphenylcyclopropenone sensitization with weekly scalp DPC. Material: whole blood, obtained in connection with sensitization to the hapten diphenylcyclopropenone (DPC). The chain employs TRBV29-1 and TRBJ2-5, with 7 bases identical to TRBD1. The origin of this receptor is a woman aged 45-65 years with alopecia areata. Some clones in this sample may be carry-over from other donors' samples. CDR3 loop: CSVGQGRETQYF. The CDR3 DNA is TGCAGCGTTGGACAGGGCCGGGAGACCCAGTACTTC.